This TCR beta chain was recovered during a study of molecular identifiers for immune sequencing clone quantification. TCRdb reprocessed the PCR reads via MiXCR and lists one record per CDR3 protein. The table has about 89,000 distinct CDR3 sequences, roughly 20% seen once. For this clonotype: A read error may produce the germline difference seen at one junction end.

Germline CDR1 MNHEY, CDR2 SVGAGI. The CDR3 sequence is 16 residues long. The specimen sequenced was naive CD8+ T cells from blood, with Jurkat cell RNA spiked in. Subset reported: FACS-sorted CD8+CD4-CCR7+CD45RA+ naive T cells. The rearrangement joins TRBV6-5 to TRBJ2-4; D might be TRBD1 (5 bases). The sequence was obtained from a human donor in good health. Some libraries in this study had Jurkat cell RNA spiked in. The CDR3 DNA reads as TGTGGCAGCAGTTACTCGCGTTCAGGGTCCAAAAACATTCAGTACTTC. This encodes CGSSYSRSGSKNIQYF.